This T cell receptor beta chain was observed in a study of neurological immune-mediated disorders. In Maryland, USA, blood bank volunteers were the healthy controls. Synthesis of cDNA used 5'RACE (with 10-nucleotide random UMIs). Whenever a sequencing run was performed, it yielded over 190 million TCR-beta sequences from 15-18 subjects. TCRdb used MiXCR to reprocess the 5' RACE reads, holding one entry per CDR3 protein. Among 33,000 or so distinct CDR3 sequences listed, roughly 7.3% were seen once. This clonotype was recorded at least ten times. The CDR3 runs 15 residues. In germline, CDR1 is MNHEY, CDR2 SMNVEV (reference sequence). J was trimmed by 0 bases and V by 5 bases; bases with no gene match: 3.

This TCR was sampled from a woman in her 40s in good health. Sequenced: PBMCs. This chain connects TRBV27 to TRBJ2-1; 8 nucleotides align to TRBD1. CDR3 protein: CASSQGQASYNEQFF. The CDR3 DNA reads as TGTGCCAGCAGTCAGGGACAGGCCTCCTACAATGAGCAGTTCTTC.